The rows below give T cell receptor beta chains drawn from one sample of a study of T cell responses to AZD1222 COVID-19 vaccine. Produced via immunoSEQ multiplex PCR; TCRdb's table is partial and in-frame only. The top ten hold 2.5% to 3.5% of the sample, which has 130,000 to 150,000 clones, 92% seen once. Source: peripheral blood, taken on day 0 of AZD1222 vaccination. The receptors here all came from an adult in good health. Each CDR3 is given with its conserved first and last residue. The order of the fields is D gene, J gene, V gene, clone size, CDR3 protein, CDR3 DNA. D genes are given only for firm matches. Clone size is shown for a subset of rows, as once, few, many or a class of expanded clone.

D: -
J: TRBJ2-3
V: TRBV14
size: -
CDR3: CASSQLGASTDTQYF
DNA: TGTGCCAGCAGCCAACTCGGAGCTAGCACAGATACGCAGTATTTT

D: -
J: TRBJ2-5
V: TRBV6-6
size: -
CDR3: CASRDSSQETQYF
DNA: TGTGCCAGCAGGGACAGTAGCCAAGAGACCCAGTACTTC

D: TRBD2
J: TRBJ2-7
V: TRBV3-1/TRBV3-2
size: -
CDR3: CASGRLAGTVSYEQYF
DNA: TGTGCCAGCGGGAGACTAGCGGGAACAGTTTCCTACGAGCAGTACTTC

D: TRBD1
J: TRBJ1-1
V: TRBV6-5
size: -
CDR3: CASSRGQGVNTEAFF
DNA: TGTGCCAGCAGTCGCGGACAGGGGGTGAACACTGAAGCTTTCTTT

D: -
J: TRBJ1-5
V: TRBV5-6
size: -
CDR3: CASSSNGAPQPQHF
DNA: TGTGCCAGCAGCTCAAATGGGGCGCCTCAGCCCCAGCATTTT

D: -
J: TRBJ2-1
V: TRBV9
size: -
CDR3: CASSGNNEQFF
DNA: TGTGCCAGCAGTGGGAACAATGAGCAGTTCTTC

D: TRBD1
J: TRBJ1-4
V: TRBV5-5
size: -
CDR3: CASSLKGQGAVNEKLFF
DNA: TGTGCCAGCAGCTTGAAGGGACAGGGGGCGGTTAATGAAAAACTGTTTTTT

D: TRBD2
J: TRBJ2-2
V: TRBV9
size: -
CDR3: CASSVVGTSGTGELFF
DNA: TGTGCCAGCAGCGTAGTGGGGACTAGCGGGACCGGGGAGCTGTTTTTT

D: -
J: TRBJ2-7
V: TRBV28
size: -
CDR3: CAITNLAYEQYF
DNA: TGTGCCATTACCAATCTCGCCTACGAGCAGTACTTC

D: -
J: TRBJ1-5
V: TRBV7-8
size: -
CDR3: CASSLGRPSNQPQHF
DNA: TGTGCCAGCAGCTTAGGTAGGCCTAGCAATCAGCCCCAGCATTTT

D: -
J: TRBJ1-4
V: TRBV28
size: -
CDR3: CASSLEQGRVEKLFF
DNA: TGTGCCAGCAGTCTCGAACAGGGCCGGGTAGAAAAACTGTTTTTT

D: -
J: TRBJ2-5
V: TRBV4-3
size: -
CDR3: CASSQTGKNGETQYF
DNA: TGCGCCAGCAGCCAAACAGGGAAAAATGGGGAGACCCAGTACTTC

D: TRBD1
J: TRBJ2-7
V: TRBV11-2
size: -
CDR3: CASSRGQGMPYEQYF
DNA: TGTGCCAGCAGCCGAGGACAGGGGATGCCCTACGAGCAGTACTTC

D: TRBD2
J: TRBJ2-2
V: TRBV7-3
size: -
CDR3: CASSLTSGRPGELFF
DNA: TGTGCCAGCAGCTTGACTAGCGGGAGACCCGGGGAGCTGTTTTTT

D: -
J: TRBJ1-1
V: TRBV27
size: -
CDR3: CASSPSGRQNTEAFF
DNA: TGTGCCAGCAGTCCTAGTGGGAGACAAAACACTGAAGCTTTCTTT

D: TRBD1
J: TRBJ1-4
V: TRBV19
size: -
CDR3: CASSADRSNEKLFF
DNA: TGTGCCAGTAGTGCGGACAGGTCTAATGAAAAACTGTTTTTT

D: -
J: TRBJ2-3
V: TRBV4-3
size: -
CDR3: CASSQDVGADTQYF
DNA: TGCGCCAGCAGCCAAGATGTGGGGGCAGATACGCAGTATTTT

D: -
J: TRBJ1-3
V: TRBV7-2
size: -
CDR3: CASSLATATAYF
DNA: TGTGCCAGCAGCTTAGCGACGGCGACGGCTTATTTT

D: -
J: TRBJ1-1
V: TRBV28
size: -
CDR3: CASSPGGGRWTEAFF
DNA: TGTGCCAGCAGTCCGGGTGGGGGGCGGTGGACTGAAGCTTTCTTT

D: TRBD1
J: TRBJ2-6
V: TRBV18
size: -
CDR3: CASSPSGGRFSGANVLTF
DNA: TGTGCCAGCTCACCATCAGGGGGACGGTTCTCTGGGGCCAACGTCCTGACTTTC

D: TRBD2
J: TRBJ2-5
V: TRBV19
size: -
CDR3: CASSPTSGSGETQYF
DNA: TGTGCCAGTAGCCCGACTAGCGGGAGTGGAGAGACCCAGTACTTC

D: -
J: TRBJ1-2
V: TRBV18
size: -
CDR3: CASSPPGYGYTF
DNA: TGTGCCAGCTCACCACCGGGCTATGGCTACACCTTC

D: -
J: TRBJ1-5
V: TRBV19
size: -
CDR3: CASSNFRDQPQHF
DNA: TGTGCCAGTAGTAATTTCAGGGATCAGCCCCAGCATTTT

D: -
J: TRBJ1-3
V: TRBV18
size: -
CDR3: CASSPRGLQDSGNTIYF
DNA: TGTGCCAGCTCACCAAGAGGGCTTCAAGACTCTGGAAACACCATATATTTT

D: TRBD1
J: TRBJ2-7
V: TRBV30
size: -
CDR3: CAWRRGQGAREQYF
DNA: TGTGCCTGGAGAAGGGGGCAGGGGGCACGGGAGCAGTACTTC

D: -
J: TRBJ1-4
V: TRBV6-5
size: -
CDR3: CASSYLRGTNEKLFF
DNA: TGTGCCAGCAGTTACCTGCGGGGAACTAATGAAAAACTGTTTTTT

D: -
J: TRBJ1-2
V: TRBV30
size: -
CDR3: CAWSVILGDGYTF
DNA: TGTGCCTGGAGTGTAATATTGGGGGATGGCTACACCTTC

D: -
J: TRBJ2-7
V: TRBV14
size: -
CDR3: CASSQVNPGAGRSAYEQYF
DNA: TGTGCCAGCAGCCAAGTAAATCCTGGTGCGGGAAGATCCGCGTACGAGCAGTACTTC

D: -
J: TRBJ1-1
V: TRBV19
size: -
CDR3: CASSDTEMNTEAFF
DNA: TGTGCCAGTAGTGATACAGAGATGAACACTGAAGCTTTCTTT

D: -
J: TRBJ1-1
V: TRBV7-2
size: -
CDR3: CASSLALGSTEAFF
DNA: TGTGCCAGCAGCTTAGCGCTGGGGAGCACTGAAGCTTTCTTT

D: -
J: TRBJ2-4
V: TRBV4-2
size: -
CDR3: CASSQDQKGEENIQYF
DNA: TGTGCCAGCAGCCAAGACCAAAAGGGGGAAGAAAACATTCAGTACTTC

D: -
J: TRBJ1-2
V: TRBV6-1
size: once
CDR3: CASSYHERSYGYTF
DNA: TGTGCCAGCAGCTACCATGAGAGAAGCTATGGCTACACCTTC

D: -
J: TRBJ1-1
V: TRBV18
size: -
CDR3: CASSPSGRGTEAFF
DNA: TGTGCCAGCTCACCCTCTGGGAGGGGCACTGAAGCTTTCTTT

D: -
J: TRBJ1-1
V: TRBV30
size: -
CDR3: CAWKSSMNTEAFF
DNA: TGTGCCTGGAAATCGAGTATGAACACTGAAGCTTTCTTT

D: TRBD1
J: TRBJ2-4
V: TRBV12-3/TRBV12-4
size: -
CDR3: CASSPGQGNIQYF
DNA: TGTGCCAGCAGTCCCGGACAGGGGAACATTCAGTACTTC

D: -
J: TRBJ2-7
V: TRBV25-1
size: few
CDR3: CASSPRERSSYEQYF
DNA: TGTGCCAGCAGTCCCCGGGAGCGTAGCTCCTACGAGCAGTACTTC

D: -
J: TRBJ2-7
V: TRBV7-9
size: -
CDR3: CASSSTGSLDEQYF
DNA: TGTGCCAGCAGCTCCACGGGATCCCTGGACGAGCAGTACTTC

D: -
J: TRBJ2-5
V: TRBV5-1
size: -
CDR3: CASSLALAGQETQYF
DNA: TGCGCCAGCAGCTTGGCGCTCGCAGGCCAAGAGACCCAGTACTTC

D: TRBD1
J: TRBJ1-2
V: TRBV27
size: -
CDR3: CASSIQGANYGYTF
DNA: TGTGCCAGCAGTATACAGGGGGCTAACTATGGCTACACCTTC

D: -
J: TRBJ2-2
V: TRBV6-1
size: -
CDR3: CASSEGTGELFF
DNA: TGTGCCAGCAGCGAAGGGACCGGGGAGCTGTTTTTT

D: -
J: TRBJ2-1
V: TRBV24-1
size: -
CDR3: CATSGGLSYNEQFF
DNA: TGTGCCACCAGCGGAGGGTTGAGCTACAATGAGCAGTTCTTC

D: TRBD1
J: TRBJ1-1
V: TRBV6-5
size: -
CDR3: CASRRGPRESRAFF
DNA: TGTGCCAGCAGGAGGGGGCCGAGGGAGAGTAGAGCTTTCTTT

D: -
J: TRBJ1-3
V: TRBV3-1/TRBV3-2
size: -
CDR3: CASSQVRRNTIYF
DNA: TGTGCCAGCAGCCAAGTGCGGAGAAACACCATATATTTT

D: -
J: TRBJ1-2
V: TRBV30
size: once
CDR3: CAWSELGDYGYTF
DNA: TGTGCCTGGAGCGAACTGGGGGACTATGGCTACACCTTC

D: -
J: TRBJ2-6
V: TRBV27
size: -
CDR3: CASSPNGASGANVLTF
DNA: TGTGCCAGCAGTCCAAACGGGGCATCTGGGGCCAACGTCCTGACTTTC

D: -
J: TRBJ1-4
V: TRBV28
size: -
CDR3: CASSFLGGEKLFF
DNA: TGTGCCAGCAGTTTTCTCGGGGGAGAAAAACTGTTTTTT

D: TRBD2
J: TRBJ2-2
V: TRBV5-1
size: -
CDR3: CASSFSGMGAGELFF
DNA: TGCGCCAGCAGCTTTAGCGGGATGGGCGCCGGGGAGCTGTTTTTT

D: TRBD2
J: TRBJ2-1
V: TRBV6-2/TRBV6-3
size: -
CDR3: CASSPGGEQFF
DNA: TGTGCCAGCAGCCCGGGGGGTGAGCAGTTCTTC

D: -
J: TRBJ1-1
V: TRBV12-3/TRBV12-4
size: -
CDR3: CASSLYMNTEAFF
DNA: TGTGCCAGCAGTCTTTACATGAACACTGAAGCTTTCTTT

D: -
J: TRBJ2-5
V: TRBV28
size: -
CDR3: CASSLKRPETQYF
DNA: TGTGCCAGCAGTTTAAAGCGTCCGGAGACCCAGTACTTC

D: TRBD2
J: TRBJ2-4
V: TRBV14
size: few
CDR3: CASSQGLAGKAKNIQYF
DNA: TGTGCCAGCAGCCAAGGACTAGCGGGAAAGGCCAAAAACATTCAGTACTTC

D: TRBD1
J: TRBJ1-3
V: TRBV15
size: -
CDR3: CATRTGGSGNTIYF
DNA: TGTGCCACTCGAACAGGGGGCTCTGGAAACACCATATATTTT

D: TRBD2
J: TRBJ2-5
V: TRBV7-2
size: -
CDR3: CASSPQGLAGVEETQYF
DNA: TGTGCCAGCAGCCCCCAAGGACTAGCGGGAGTTGAGGAGACCCAGTACTTC

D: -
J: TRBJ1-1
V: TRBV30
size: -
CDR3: CAWSANLNTEAFF
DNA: TGTGCCTGGAGCGCAAACCTGAACACTGAAGCTTTCTTT

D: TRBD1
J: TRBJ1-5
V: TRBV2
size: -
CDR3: CASSEETGSQPQHF
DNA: TGTGCCAGCAGTGAAGAGACAGGGAGTCAGCCCCAGCATTTT

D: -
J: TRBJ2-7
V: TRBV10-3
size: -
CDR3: CAISDWASALYEQYF
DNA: TGTGCCATCAGTGATTGGGCTAGCGCTCTCTACGAGCAGTACTTC

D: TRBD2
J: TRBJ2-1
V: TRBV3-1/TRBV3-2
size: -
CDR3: CASSQVHPGLAGVYNEQFF
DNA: TGTGCCAGCAGCCAAGTTCATCCGGGGCTAGCGGGCGTATACAATGAGCAGTTCTTC

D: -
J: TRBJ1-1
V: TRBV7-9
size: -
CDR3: CASSLAWGNTEAFF
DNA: TGTGCCAGCAGCTTAGCGTGGGGGAACACTGAAGCTTTCTTT

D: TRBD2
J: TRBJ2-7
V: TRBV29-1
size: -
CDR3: CSVVYSFVAGGSYEQYF
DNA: TGCAGCGTTGTTTATTCGTTTGTAGCGGGAGGATCCTACGAGCAGTACTTC

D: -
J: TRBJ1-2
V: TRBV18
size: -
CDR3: CASSPNVAGVYGYTF
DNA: TGTGCCAGCTCACCAAATGTAGCAGGGGTCTATGGCTACACCTTC